Following are 27 T cell receptor beta chains from one sample sequenced in a study of Ad26.COV2.S vaccination and SARS-CoV-2 variants (dated by TCRdb to 2020 to 2023). The label giving this sample's treatment or condition can be read as: roughly 20 received Ad26.COV2.S at low or high dose, single or two shots; roughly five received placebo; per-sample allocation not given. For vaccine and placebo recipients, the sequenced repertoires came from samples collected on day 63 after the first injection. Receptors were amplified or captured by the immunoSEQ multiplex PCR assay. The source is immuneACCESS, and TCRdb retained only in-frame sequences with V and J called. Part of the clones is not carried over; for the studies checked, unresolved V genes explain less than half of this, and the remainder is unexplained. For this sample there are about 250,000 clones; over 75% appear just once. The ten largest clones take up approximately 3.3% of the sample.

The material was peripheral blood, obtained in a trial of Ad26.COV2.S vaccine versus placebo. The receptor set was obtained from a person between 18 and 65 years old who received the Ad26.COV2.S COVID-19 vaccine or a placebo.

A note on this clone: The sample carries other DNA sequences with the same CDR3. This sequence joins TRBV28 and TRBJ2-7, with D perhaps assigned TRBD1 or TRBD2 (5 bases each). The CDR3 is made up of 12 amino acids. Germline V gives CDR1 MDHEN, CDR2 SYDVKM. V was cut by 2 bases and J by 3 bases, with 5 bases left in between. CDR3 in amino acids: CASSLGGYEQYF. The CDR3 DNA sequence: TGTGCCAGCAGTTTAGGGGGCTACGAGCAGTACTTC.

The chain uses TRBV7-9 and TRBJ1-4; 7 bases map to TRBD1. Germline V lookup: CDR1 SEHNR, CDR2 FQNEAQ (reference sequence). The ends lost 9 bases at V and 7 bases at J; junction bases unmatched: 8. CDR3 length: 13 amino acids. As DNA, the CDR3 is TGTGCCAGTCTCCGACAGGGTGGTGAAAAACTGTTTTTT. This translates into CASLRQGGEKLFF.

The chain combines TRBV2 with TRBJ2-3; 11 bases fit TRBD2. The CDR3 spans 16 residues. CDR1 and CDR2 from the germline V gene are SNHLY and FYNNEI. V lost 4 bases, J lost 4 bases, and 7 bases stayed unmatched. CDR3: CASSATSGRGSDTQYF. As DNA, the CDR3 is TGTGCCAGCAGTGCCACTAGCGGGAGAGGTTCAGATACGCAGTATTTT.

J is TRBJ2-7 and V is TRBV2; perhaps TRBD1 as D (6 bases). Trimming took 6 bases from V and 7 from J, leaving 19 bases between them. The CDR3 totals 14 residues. Per germline, CDR1 SNHLY and CDR2 FYNNEI. The CDR3 DNA is TGTGCCAGCAGCCGGACAGCCCCAAGTCGGGAGCAGTACTTC. Encoded protein: CASSRTAPSREQYF.

V and J are TRBV10-3 and TRBJ2-7, with D unclear. CDR1 ENHRY and CDR2 SYGVKD come from the germline V gene. The CDR3 loop spans 13 amino acids. The ends were cut back, 2 bases at V and 2 bases at J, with 7 bases in the middle. The DNA for the CDR3 is TGTGCCATCAGTGAGGACACCACCTACGAGCAGTACTTC. Encoded protein: CAISEDTTYEQYF.

V usage is TRBV7-2 and J usage is TRBJ2-5; 11 bases line up with TRBD2. This CDR3 spans 19 amino acids. Germline CDR1 is SGHTA and CDR2 is FQGNSA. Trimming cost V 5 bases and J 6 bases; bases outside gene matches: 20. CDR3 nucleotides: TGTGCCAGCAGCATAACCGGGACTAGCGGAGCTTCGCGGATGCAGACCCAGTACTTC. Translating it yields CASSITGTSGASRMQTQYF.

The chain links TRBV5-1 to TRBJ2-1; 7 bases line up with TRBD2. Trimming cost V 4 bases and J 8 bases; bases outside gene matches: 18. In germline, CDR1 is SGHRS, CDR2 YFSETQ. The CDR3 covers 17 residues. The CDR3 DNA sequence: TGCGCCAGCAGCCCCAGCCCCCCCGGGACTATCTTATATGAGCAGTTCTTC. It yields the protein CASSPSPPGTILYEQFF.

The chain carries TRBV19 and TRBJ1-4; 7 nucleotides agree with TRBD1. V shed 6 bases, J shed 4 bases, and the junction held 5 bases outside the gene matches. Germline-derived CDR1 and CDR2 are LNHDA and SQIVND (reference sequence). The CDR3 runs 14 residues. The CDR3 nucleotides are TGTGCCAGTAGCGCGGACAGGATTAATGAAAAACTGTTTTTT. Translating it yields CASSADRINEKLFF.

This sequence joins TRBV5-1 and TRBJ1-4; 8 nucleotides agree with TRBD1. This CDR3 has 14 residues. Germline CDR1 SGHRS, CDR2 YFSETQ. With 4 bases clipped from V and 8 bases from J, the junction kept 7 bases outside the gene matches. CDR3 sequence (DNA): TGCGCCAGCAGCCGGCAGGGGGCATTGGAAAAACTGTTTTTT. Amino acids: CASSRQGALEKLFF.

J is TRBJ2-1 and V is TRBV7-9; TRBD2 aligns across 8 bases. The CDR3 length is 17 residues. Germline CDR1 reads SEHNR; CDR2 reads FQNEAQ (reference sequence). The junction had 13 bases not matched to a gene; V was cut back by 1 base and J by 8 bases. CDR3 amino acids: CASSLVAAGGDRDEQFF. In nucleotides, the CDR3 is TGTGCCAGCAGCTTAGTGGCCGCGGGAGGAGATAGAGATGAGCAGTTCTTC.

This chain links TRBV6-5 with TRBJ2-7, with a tentative D call TRBD1 (6 bases). CDR1 MNHEY and CDR2 SVGAGI come from the germline V gene. V lost 7 bases and J 6 bases, leaving 19 bases between the germline ends. CDR3 length equals 14 residues. This CDR3 is CASKKWGTIGEQYF. The CDR3 DNA reads TGTGCCAGCAAAAAGTGGGGGACAATCGGCGAGCAGTACTTC.

This rearrangement joins TRBV19 to TRBJ2-1, with 10 bases lining up with TRBD1. The germline CDR1 and CDR2 sequences are LNHDA and SQIVND (reference sequence). This CDR3 has 15 residues. Trimming at V came to 3 bases and at J to 8 bases, leaving 7 bases not matched to a gene. CDR3 bases: TGTGCCAGTAGTATTAGACAGGGGGCTGTATATGAGCAGTTCTTC. Translating gives CASSIRQGAVYEQFF.

This clone was seen only a few times. CDR3 loop: CASSGTAYEQYF. CDR3 DNA sequence: TGTGCCAGTAGCGGGACGGCATACGAGCAGTACTTC. The chain carries TRBV19 and TRBJ2-7, with D perhaps being TRBD1 or TRBD2 (5 bases each). V shed 6 bases and J shed 4 bases, with 10 bases lying between them. The CDR3 covers 12 residues. Germline V gives CDR1 LNHDA, CDR2 SQIVND (reference sequence).

The J gene is TRBJ2-3, the V gene TRBV5-1; D may be TRBD2 (6 bases). The germline V gene has CDR1 SGHRS and CDR2 YFSETQ. The CDR3 length is 16 residues. V lost 4 bases, J lost 3 bases, and 18 bases lay in between. This CDR3 is CASSQIPGLGTDTQYF. In nucleotides, the CDR3 is TGCGCCAGCAGCCAAATACCGGGACTTGGTACAGATACGCAGTATTTT. Looking up the rest from reference TRBV5-1 and TRBJ2-3 gives the full variable domain: KAGVTQTPRYLIKTRGQQVTLSCSPISGHRSVSWYQQTPGQGLQFLFEYFSETQRNKGNFPGRFSGRQFSNSRSEMNVSTLELGDSALYLCASSQIPGLGTDTQYFGPGTRLTVL.

The chain employs TRBV19 and TRBJ2-1, with 9 positions matching TRBD1. The CDR3 loop spans 15 amino acids. J was trimmed by 7 bases and V by 3 bases; bases with no gene match: 7. Germline CDR1 LNHDA, CDR2 SQIVND (reference sequence). Here the CDR3 reads CASSMAGTGKNEQFF. CDR3 in DNA: TGTGCCAGTAGTATGGCGGGGACAGGGAAGAATGAGCAGTTCTTC. Together with reference TRBV19 and TRBJ2-1, the CDR3 gives the full variable domain: DGGITQSPKYLFRKEGQNVTLSCEQNLNHDAMYWYRQDPGQGLRLIYYSQIVNDFQKGDIAEGYSVSREKKESFPLTVTSAQKNPTAFYLCASSMAGTGKNEQFFGPGTRLTVL.

V gene TRBV3-1 (or the pseudogene TRBV3-2) combines with J gene TRBJ2-5, with no clear D. V was shortened by 0 bases and J by 6 bases, with 8 bases between the two germline ends. The length of the CDR3 is 13 residues. The germline gives CDR1 LGHDT, CDR2 YNNKEL (reference sequence). Written as DNA, the CDR3 is TGTGCCAGCAGCCAAGATCCTGACAAGACCCAGTACTTC. Its protein is CASSQDPDKTQYF.

The genes are TRBV19 and TRBJ1-4; D is uncertain. The CDR3 spans 15 residues. Deletions cut 4 bases from V and 0 bases from J, with 9 bases between. Looked up from germline, CDR1 is LNHDA and CDR2 is SQIVND (reference sequence). The CDR3 protein is CASSTQSATNEKLFF. CDR3 bases: TGTGCCAGTAGTACCCAGAGCGCAACTAATGAAAAACTGTTTTTT.

This chain joins TRBV5-4 and TRBJ1-1, with D possibly being TRBD1 (6 bases). Germline lookup yields CDR1 SGHNT and CDR2 YYREEE (reference sequence). The germline V and J ends were trimmed by 2 bases and 5 bases, with 10 bases remaining between them. This CDR3 has 13 residues. Written as DNA, the CDR3 is TGTGCCAGCAGCTTACGGGGGCGGACTGAAGCTTTCTTT. Its protein product is CASSLRGRTEAFF.

The chain joins TRBV6-5 to TRBJ2-7; 7 bases map to TRBD2. Germline CDR1 is MNHEY and CDR2 is SVGAGI. CDR3 size: 15 residues. Trimming at V came to 0 bases and at J to 1 base, leaving 3 bases not matched to a gene. The DNA for the CDR3 is TGTGCCAGCAGTTACTCCTGGGGGGGTTCCTACGAGCAGTACTTC. Its translation is CASSYSWGGSYEQYF.

The genes are TRBV25-1 and TRBJ1-1, with 7 positions matching TRBD1. Germline trimming cut 8 bases from V and 4 bases from J; bases unmatched to any gene: 10. The length of the CDR3 is 14 residues. From germline, CDR1 is MGHDK and CDR2 SYGVNS. The CDR3 sequence is CASVQGRTGTEAFF. As DNA, the CDR3 is TGTGCCAGCGTACAGGGGCGAACGGGCACTGAAGCTTTCTTT.

The chain couples TRBV7-3 to TRBJ2-5; possible D gene TRBD1, 6 bases. Deletions cut 3 bases from V and 4 bases from J, with 15 bases between. Germline lookup yields CDR1 SGHTA and CDR2 FQGTGA. This CDR3 is 15 amino acids long. The CDR3 nucleotides are TGTGCCAGCAGCTTTCTTCAGGGCAGGGGAGAGACCCAGTACTTC. Amino acids: CASSFLQGRGETQYF.

The chain has TRBV5-6 and TRBJ2-5, with TRBD1 identical over 9 bases. This CDR3 is 14 amino acids long. Trimming at V came to 0 bases and at J to 5 bases, leaving 2 bases not matched to a gene. From germline, CDR1 is SGHDT and CDR2 YYEEEE. The CDR3 coding sequence is TGTGCCAGCAGCTTGGGGACAGGGGTGGAGACCCAGTACTTC. This codes for CASSLGTGVETQYF.

A remark on this clone: The sample holds other DNA sequences that translate to the same CDR3. The chain links TRBV5-1 to TRBJ1-5; 7 bases match TRBD1. Germline CDR1 reads SGHRS; CDR2 reads YFSETQ. The length of the CDR3 is 16 residues. Trimming removed 0 bases from V and 3 bases from J; junction bases left unmatched: 6. The CDR3: CASSLGGTGANQPQHF. The CDR3 nucleotides are TGCGCCAGCAGCTTGGGGGGTACAGGGGCCAATCAGCCCCAGCATTTT.

The genes are TRBV29-1 and TRBJ1-6; D is undetermined. The V end was cut by 6 bases, the J end by 9 bases, with 6 bases between. The CDR3 contains 10 residues. In germline, CDR1 is SQVTM, CDR2 ANQGSEA. CDR3 nucleotides: TGCAGCGTCCGGGGTTCACCCCTCCACTTT. Its translation is CSVRGSPLHF.

This chain links TRBV7-2 with TRBJ2-1, with D perhaps being TRBD1 or TRBD2 (5 bases each). CDR1 and CDR2 (germline): SGHTA, FQGNSA. The CDR3 has 14 amino acids. Trimming removed 1 base at V and 9 bases at J, with 13 bases between. In DNA, the CDR3 is TGTGCCAGCAGCTTAGGGGGCGGGTCGCGTGAGCAGTTCTTC. It translates to CASSLGGGSREQFF.

V gene TRBV5-1 combines with J gene TRBJ1-4; D call uncertain. V shed 0 bases and J shed 0 bases, with 3 bases lying between them. In germline, CDR1 is SGHRS, CDR2 YFSETQ. CDR3 length: 14 amino acids. The CDR3 nucleotides read TGCGCCAGCAGCTTGGAAGCAACTAATGAAAAACTGTTTTTT. Residues: CASSLEATNEKLFF. The whole variable domain, filled in from reference TRBV5-1 and TRBJ1-4, reads KAGVTQTPRYLIKTRGQQVTLSCSPISGHRSVSWYQQTPGQGLQFLFEYFSETQRNKGNFPGRFSGRQFSNSRSEMNVSTLELGDSALYLCASSLEATNEKLFFGSGTQLSVL.

J is TRBJ2-1 and V is TRBV18; a possible D gene is TRBD2 (5 bases). Between the trimmed V and J ends, which lost 3 bases and 0 bases, there was a span of 12 bases. CDR1 is KGHSH, CDR2 LQKENI, per germline. The CDR3 extends over 16 amino acids. The CDR3 region is CASSPFSADSYNEQFF. The CDR3 DNA reads TGTGCCAGCTCACCCTTCTCAGCGGACTCCTACAATGAGCAGTTCTTC.